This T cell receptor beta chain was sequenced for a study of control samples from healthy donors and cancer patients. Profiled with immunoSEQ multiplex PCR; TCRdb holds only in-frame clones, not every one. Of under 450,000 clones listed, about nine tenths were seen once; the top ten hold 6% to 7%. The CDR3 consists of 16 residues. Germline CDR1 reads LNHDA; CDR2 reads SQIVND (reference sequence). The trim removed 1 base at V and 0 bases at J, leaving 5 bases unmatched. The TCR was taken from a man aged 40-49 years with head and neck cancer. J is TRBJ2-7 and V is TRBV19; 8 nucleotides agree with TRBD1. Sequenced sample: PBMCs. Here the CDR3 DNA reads TGTGCCAGTAGTATAGGCGCAGGGGGCGCCTCCTACGAGCAGTACTTC. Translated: CASSIGAGGASYEQYF.